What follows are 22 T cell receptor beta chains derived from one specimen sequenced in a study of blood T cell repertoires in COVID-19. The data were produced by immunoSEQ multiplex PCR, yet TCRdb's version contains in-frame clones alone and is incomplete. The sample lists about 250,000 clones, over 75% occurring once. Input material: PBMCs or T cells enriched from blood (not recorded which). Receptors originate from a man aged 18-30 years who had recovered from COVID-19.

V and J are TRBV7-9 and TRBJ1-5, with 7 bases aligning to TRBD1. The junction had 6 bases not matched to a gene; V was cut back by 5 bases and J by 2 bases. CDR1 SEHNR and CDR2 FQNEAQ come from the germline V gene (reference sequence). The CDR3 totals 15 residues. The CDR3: CASSPGQPGNQPQHF. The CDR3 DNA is TGTGCCAGCAGCCCGGGACAGCCGGGCAATCAGCCCCAGCATTTT.

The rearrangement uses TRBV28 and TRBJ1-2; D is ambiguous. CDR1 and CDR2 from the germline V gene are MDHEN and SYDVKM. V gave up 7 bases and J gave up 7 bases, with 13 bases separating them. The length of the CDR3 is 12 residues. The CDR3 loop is CASTLAGAGYTF. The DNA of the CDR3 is TGTGCCAGCACCCTTGCGGGTGCTGGCTACACCTTC.

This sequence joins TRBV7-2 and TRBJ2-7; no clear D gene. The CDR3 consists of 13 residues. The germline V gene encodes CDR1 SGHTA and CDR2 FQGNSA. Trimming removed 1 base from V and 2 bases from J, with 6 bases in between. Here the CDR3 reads CASSLGGPYEQYF. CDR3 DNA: TGTGCCAGCAGCTTAGGAGGTCCCTACGAGCAGTACTTC.

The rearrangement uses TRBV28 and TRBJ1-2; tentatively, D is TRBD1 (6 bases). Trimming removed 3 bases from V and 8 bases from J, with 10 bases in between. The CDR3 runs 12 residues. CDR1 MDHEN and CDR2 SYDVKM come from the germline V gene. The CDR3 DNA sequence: TGTGCCAGCAGTTTCAGGGGAAGCGGCTACACCTTC. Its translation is CASSFRGSGYTF.

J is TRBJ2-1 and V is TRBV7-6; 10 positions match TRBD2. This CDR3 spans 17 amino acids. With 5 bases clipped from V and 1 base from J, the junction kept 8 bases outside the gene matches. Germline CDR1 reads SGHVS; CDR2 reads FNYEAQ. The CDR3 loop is CASSPDSGGISYNEQFF. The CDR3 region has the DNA TGTGCCAGCAGCCCCGATAGCGGGGGGATATCCTACAATGAGCAGTTCTTC.

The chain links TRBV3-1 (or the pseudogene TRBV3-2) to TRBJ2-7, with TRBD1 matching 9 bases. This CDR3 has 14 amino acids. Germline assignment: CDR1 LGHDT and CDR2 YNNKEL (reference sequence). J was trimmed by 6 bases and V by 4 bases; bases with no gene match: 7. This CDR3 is CASSRDRVSGEQYF. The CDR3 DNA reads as TGTGCCAGCAGCCGGGACAGGGTAAGTGGCGAGCAGTACTTC.

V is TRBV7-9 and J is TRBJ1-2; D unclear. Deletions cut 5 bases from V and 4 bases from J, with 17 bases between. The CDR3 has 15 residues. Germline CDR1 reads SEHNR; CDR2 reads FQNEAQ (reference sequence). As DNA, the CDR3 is TGTGCCAGCAGCCGAGAACCAATTGAGATCTATGGCTACACCTTC. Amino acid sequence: CASSREPIEIYGYTF.

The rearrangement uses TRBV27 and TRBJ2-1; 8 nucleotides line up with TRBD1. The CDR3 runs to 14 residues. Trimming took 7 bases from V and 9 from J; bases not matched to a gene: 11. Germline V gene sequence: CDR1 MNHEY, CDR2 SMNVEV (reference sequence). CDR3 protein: CASKLPGQDCEQFF. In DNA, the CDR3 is TGTGCCAGCAAGCTACCGGGACAGGACTGTGAGCAGTTCTTC.

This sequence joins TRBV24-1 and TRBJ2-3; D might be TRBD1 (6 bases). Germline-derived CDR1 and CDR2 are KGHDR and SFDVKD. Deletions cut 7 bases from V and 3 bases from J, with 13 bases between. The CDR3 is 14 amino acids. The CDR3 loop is CATRRWDITDTQYF. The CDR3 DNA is TGTGCCACCAGAAGATGGGACATAACAGATACGCAGTATTTT.

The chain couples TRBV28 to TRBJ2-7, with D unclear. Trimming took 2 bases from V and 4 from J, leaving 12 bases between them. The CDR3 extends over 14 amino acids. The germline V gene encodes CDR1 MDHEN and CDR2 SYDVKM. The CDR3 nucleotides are TGTGCCAGCAGTTTAAAACCAGATTATTACGAGCAGTACTTC. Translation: CASSLKPDYYEQYF.

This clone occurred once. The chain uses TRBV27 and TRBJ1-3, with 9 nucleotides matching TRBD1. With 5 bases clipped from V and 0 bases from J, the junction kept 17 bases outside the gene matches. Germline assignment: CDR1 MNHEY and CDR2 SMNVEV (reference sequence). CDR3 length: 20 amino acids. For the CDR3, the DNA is TGTGCCAGCAGTGCGGTTACCCGGGACAGGGAAAACCTCTCTGGAAACACCATATATTTT. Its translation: CASSAVTRDRENLSGNTIYF.

The CDR3 coding sequence is TGTGCCACCAGCAGGGAACGGTTAAGAGGGACTAGCACAGATACGCAGTATTTT. This gives the protein CATSRERLRGTSTDTQYF. The chain has TRBV15 and TRBJ2-3; maybe TRBD2 (6 bases). The CDR3 extends over 18 amino acids. Trimming took off 3 bases at V and 0 bases at J, with 19 bases between the two ends. CDR1 is LNHNV and CDR2 is YYDKDF in the germline V gene (reference sequence).

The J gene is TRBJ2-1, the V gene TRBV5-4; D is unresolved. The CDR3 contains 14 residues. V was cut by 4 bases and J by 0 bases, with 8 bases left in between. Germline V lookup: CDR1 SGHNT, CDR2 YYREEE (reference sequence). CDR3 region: CASSQVGSYNEQFF. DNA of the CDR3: TGTGCCAGCAGCCAGGTTGGCTCCTACAATGAGCAGTTCTTC.

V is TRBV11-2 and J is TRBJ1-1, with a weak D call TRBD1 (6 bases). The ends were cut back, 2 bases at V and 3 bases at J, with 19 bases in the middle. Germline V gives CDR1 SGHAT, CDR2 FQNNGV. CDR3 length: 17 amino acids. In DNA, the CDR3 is TGTGCCAGCAGCTTATCCGGAGGAGAGGGGGGGCACACTGAAGCTTTCTTT. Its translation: CASSLSGGEGGHTEAFF.

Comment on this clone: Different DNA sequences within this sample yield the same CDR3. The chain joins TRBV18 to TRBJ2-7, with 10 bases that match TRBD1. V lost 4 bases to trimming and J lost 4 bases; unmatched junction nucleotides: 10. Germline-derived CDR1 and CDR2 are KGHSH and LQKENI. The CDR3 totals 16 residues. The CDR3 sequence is CASSLTGTGVIYEQYF. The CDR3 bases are TGTGCCAGCTCACTCACCGGGACAGGGGTTATTTACGAGCAGTACTTC.

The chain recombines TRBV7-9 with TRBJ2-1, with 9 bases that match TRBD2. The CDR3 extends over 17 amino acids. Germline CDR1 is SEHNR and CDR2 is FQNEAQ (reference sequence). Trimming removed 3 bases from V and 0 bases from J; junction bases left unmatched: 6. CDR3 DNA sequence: TGTGCCAGCAGCTTGGGCGGGAGGGCCCCCTCCTACAATGAGCAGTTCTTC. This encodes CASSLGGRAPSYNEQFF.

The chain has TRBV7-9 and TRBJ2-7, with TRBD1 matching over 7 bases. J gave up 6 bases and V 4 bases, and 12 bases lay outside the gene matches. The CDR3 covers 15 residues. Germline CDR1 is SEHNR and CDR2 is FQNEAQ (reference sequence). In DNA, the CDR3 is TGTGCCAGCAGCTCCACAGGGGACGTTCGTTTCGAGCAGTACTTC. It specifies CASSSTGDVRFEQYF.

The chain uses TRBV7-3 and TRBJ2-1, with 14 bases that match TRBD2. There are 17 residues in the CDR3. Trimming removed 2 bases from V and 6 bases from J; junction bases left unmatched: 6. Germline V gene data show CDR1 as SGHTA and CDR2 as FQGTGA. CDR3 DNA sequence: TGTGCCAGCAGCTTACGCGGAGGGACTAGCGGGGGCAATGAGCAGTTCTTC. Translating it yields CASSLRGGTSGGNEQFF.

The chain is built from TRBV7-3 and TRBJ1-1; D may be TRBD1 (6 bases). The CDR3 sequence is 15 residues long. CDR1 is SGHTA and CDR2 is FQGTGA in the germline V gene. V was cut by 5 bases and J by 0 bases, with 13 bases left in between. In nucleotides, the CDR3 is TGTGCCAGCAGCCCAAATACAGGGCTGAACACTGAAGCTTTCTTT. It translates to CASSPNTGLNTEAFF.

The CDR3 nucleotides read TGTGCCAGTAGCCCTCGGGACAGAGTGACCGGGGAGCTGTTTTTT. Translated: CASSPRDRVTGELFF. V gene TRBV19 combines with J gene TRBJ2-2; TRBD1 aligns across 7 bases. The CDR3 spans 15 residues. The junction had 9 bases not matched to a gene; V was cut back by 6 bases and J by 5 bases. Looked up from germline, CDR1 is LNHDA and CDR2 is SQIVND (reference sequence).

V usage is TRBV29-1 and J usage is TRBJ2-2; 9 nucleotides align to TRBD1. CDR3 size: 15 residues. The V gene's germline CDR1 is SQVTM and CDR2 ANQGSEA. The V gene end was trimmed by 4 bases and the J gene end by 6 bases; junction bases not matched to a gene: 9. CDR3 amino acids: CSVVVRDRASGELFF. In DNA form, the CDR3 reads TGCAGCGTTGTCGTGCGGGACAGGGCATCCGGGGAGCTGTTTTTT.

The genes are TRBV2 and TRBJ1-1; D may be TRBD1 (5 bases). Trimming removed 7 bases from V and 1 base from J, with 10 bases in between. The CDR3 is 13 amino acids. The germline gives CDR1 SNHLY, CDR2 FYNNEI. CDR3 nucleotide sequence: TGTGCCAGCAACAGACAGAAGAACACTGAAGCTTTCTTT. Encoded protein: CASNRQKNTEAFF.